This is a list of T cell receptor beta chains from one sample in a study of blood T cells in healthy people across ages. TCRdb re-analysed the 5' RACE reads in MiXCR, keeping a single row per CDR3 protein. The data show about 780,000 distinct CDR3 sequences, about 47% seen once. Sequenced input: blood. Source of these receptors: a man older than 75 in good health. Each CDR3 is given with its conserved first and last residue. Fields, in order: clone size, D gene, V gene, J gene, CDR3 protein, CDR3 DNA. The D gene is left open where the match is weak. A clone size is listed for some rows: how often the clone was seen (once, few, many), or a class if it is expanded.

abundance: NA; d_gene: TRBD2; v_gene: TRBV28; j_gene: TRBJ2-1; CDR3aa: CASRGGAESDEQFF; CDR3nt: TGTGCCAGCCGCGGGGGGGCGGAGTCCGATGAGCAGTTCTTC
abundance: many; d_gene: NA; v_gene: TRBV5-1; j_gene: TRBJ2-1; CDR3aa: CASSLGGGDYNEQFF; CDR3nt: TGCGCCAGCAGCCTAGGGGGGGGTGACTACAATGAGCAGTTCTTC
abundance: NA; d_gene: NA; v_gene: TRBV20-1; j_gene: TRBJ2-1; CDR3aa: CSAVTVVGNEQFF; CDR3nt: TGCAGTGCCGTTACGGTGGTGGGCAATGAGCAGTTCTTC
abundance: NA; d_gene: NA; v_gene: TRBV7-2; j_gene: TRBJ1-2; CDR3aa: CASSLAAGFGGYTF; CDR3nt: TGTGCCAGCAGCTTAGCGGCGGGTTTCGGAGGCTACACCTTC
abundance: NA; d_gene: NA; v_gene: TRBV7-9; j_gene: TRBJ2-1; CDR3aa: CASTLGANSYNEQFF; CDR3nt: TGTGCCAGCACCCTAGGAGCGAATTCCTACAATGAGCAGTTCTTC
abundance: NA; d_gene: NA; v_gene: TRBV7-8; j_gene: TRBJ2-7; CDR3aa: CASSTTVAYEQYF; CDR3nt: TGTGCCAGCAGCACGACCGTAGCCTACGAGCAGTACTTC
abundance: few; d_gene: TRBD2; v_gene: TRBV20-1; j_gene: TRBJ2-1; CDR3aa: CSASSGRGSNEQFF; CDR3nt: TGCAGTGCTAGTTCAGGGCGCGGGAGCAATGAGCAGTTCTTC
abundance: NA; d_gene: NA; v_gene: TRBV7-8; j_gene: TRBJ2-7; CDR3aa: CASSFEGLSF; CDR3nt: TGTGCCAGCAGCTTTGAGGGGCTCTCCTTC
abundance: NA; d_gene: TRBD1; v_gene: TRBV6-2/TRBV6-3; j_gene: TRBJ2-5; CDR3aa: CASSYSGQIQETQYF; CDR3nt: TGTGCCAGCAGTTACTCGGGACAGATACAAGAGACCCAGTACTTC
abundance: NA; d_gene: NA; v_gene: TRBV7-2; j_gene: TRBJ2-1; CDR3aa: CASIPSGQRSYNEQFF; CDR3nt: TGTGCCAGCATCCCCTCGGGGCAGCGGAGCTACAATGAGCAGTTCTTC
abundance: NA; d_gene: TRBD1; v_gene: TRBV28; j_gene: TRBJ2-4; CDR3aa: CATLDRGVEAKNIQYF; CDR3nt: TGTGCCACCCTGGACAGGGGGGTTGAAGCCAAAAACATTCAGTACTTC
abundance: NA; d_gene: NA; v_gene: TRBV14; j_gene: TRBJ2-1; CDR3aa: CASSHGLTNNEQFF; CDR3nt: TGTGCCAGCAGCCACGGACTCACGAACAATGAGCAGTTCTTC
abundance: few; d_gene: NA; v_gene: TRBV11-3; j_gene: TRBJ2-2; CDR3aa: CASSLDGSTGELFF; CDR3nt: TGTGCCAGCAGCTTAGATGGGAGCACCGGGGAGCTGTTTTTT
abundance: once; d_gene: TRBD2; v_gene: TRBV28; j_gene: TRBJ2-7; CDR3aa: CASSLSPPTSGNRYEQYF; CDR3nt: TGTGCCAGCAGTTTAAGCCCTCCGACTAGCGGGAACCGATACGAGCAGTACTTC
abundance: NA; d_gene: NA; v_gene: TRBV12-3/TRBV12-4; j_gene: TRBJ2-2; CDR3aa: CASMPTNTGELFF; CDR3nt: TGTGCCAGCATGCCTACCAACACCGGGGAGCTGTTTTTT
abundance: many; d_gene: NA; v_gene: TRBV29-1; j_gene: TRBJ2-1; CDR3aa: CSGAYNEQFF; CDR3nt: TGCAGCGGAGCGTACAATGAGCAGTTCTTC
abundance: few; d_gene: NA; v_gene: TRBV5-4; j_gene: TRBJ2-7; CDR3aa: CASRREPQGGNEQYF; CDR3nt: TGTGCCAGCAGGAGAGAGCCACAGGGAGGAAACGAGCAGTACTTC
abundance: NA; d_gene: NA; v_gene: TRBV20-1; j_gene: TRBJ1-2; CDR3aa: CSASAGDHYSYTF; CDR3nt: TGCAGTGCTAGTGCCGGGGACCACTATAGCTACACCTTC
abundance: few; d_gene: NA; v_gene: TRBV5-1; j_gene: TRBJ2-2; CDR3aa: CASSFRGNTGELFF; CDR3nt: TGCGCCAGCAGCTTCAGGGGAAACACCGGGGAGCTGTTTTTT
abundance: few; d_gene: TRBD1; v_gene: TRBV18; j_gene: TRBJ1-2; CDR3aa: CASSPLGTGDNYGYTF; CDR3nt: TGTGCCAGCTCACCACTCGGGACAGGAGATAACTATGGCTACACCTTC
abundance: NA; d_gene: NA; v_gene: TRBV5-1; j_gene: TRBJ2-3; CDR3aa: CASSIGAEDTDTQYF; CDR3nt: TGCGCCAGCAGCATCGGGGCGGAGGACACAGATACGCAGTATTTT
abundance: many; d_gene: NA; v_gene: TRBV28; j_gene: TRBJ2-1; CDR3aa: CASSSRPSSYNEQFF; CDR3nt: TGTGCCAGCAGTTCCCGACCGAGCTCCTACAATGAGCAGTTCTTC
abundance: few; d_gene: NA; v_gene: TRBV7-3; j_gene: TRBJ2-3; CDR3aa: CASSLGSRDTQYF; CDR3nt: TGTGCCAGCAGCTTGGGTAGTAGAGATACGCAGTATTTT
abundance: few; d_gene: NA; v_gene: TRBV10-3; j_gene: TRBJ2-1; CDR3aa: CAIRALSEEQFF; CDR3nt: TGTGCCATCAGGGCCCTTTCGGAGGAGCAGTTCTTC
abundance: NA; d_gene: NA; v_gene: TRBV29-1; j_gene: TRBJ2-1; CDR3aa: CSVGTISWVNEQFF; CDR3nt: TGCAGCGTTGGGACCATTTCGTGGGTCAATGAGCAGTTCTTC
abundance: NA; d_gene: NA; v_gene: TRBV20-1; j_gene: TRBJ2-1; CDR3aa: CNAPQPSYNSEQFF; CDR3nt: TGCAATGCTCCCCAGCCATCCTACAATAGTGAGCAGTTCTTC
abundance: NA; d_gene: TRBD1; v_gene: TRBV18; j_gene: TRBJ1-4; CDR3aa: CASSHNRQGRNEKLFF; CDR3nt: TGTGCCAGCTCACATAACCGACAGGGGAGAAATGAAAAACTGTTTTTT
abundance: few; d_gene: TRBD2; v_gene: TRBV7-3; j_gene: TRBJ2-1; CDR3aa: CASRPPGLAYNEQFF; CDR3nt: TGTGCCAGCAGGCCGCCGGGACTAGCTTACAATGAGCAGTTCTTC
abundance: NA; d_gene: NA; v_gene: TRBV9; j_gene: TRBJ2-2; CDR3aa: CASSPTPTANTGELFF; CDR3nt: TGTGCCAGCAGCCCGACCCCAACAGCGAACACCGGGGAGCTGTTTTTT
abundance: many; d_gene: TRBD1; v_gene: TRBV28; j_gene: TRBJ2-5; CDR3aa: CASSFTPRTGGQETQYF; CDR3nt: TGTGCCAGCAGTTTCACTCCCCGGACAGGGGGCCAAGAGACCCAGTACTTC
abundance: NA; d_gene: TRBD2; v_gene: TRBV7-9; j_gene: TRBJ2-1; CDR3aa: CASSSGFVAGSYNEQFF; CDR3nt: TGTGCCAGCAGCTCGGGATTTGTAGCGGGCTCCTACAATGAGCAGTTCTTC
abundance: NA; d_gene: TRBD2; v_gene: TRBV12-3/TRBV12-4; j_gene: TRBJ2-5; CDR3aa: CASSFFAGVTYNEQYF; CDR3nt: TGTGCCAGCAGTTTTTTCGCGGGAGTAACCTACAATGAGCAGTACTTC
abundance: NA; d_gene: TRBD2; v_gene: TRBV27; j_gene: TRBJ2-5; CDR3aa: CASSVAGRPEQYF; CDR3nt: TGTGCCAGCAGTGTCGCCGGGAGGCCTGAGCAGTACTTC
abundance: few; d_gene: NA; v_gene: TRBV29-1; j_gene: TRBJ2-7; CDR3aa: CSVEVSNYEQYF; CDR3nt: TGCAGCGTTGAGGTCAGCAACTACGAGCAGTACTTC
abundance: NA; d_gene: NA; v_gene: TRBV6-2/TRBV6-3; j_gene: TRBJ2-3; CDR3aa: CASRRGSFTDTQYF; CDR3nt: TGTGCCAGCCGCCGGGGCAGTTTCACAGATACGCAGTATTTT
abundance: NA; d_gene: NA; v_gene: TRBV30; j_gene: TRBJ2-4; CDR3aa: CAWSVGVVAKNIQYF; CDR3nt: TGTGCCTGGAGTGTAGGGGTTGTAGCCAAAAACATTCAGTACTTC
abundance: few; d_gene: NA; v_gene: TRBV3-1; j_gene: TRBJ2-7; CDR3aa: CASSQASEDEQYF; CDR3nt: TGTGCCAGCAGCCAAGCTAGCGAGGACGAGCAGTACTTC
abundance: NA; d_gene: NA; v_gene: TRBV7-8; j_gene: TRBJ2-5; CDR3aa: CSSSPTGNERYF; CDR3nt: TGTTCCAGCAGCCCTACAGGGAACGAGCGGTACTTC
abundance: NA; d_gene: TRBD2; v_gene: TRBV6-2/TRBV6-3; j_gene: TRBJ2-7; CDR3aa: CANTEGTSVYEQYF; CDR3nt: TGTGCCAACACCGAAGGGACTAGCGTCTACGAGCAGTACTTC
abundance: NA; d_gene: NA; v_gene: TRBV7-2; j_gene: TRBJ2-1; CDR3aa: CASSLMAQGYNEQFF; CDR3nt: TGTGCCAGCAGCTTAATGGCTCAGGGCTACAATGAGCAGTTCTTC
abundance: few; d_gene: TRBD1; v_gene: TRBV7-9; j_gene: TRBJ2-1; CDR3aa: CASSLAQTGVREQFF; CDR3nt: TGTGCCAGCAGCTTAGCCCAGACAGGGGTACGCGAGCAGTTCTTC
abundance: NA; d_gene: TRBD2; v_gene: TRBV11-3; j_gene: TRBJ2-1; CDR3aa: CASSGTSGGYNEQFF; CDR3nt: TGTGCCAGCAGCGGGACTAGCGGGGGATACAATGAGCAGTTCTTC
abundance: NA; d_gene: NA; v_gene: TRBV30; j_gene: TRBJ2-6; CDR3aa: CASGLSWANVLTF; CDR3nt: TGTGCCTCTGGCTTGTCTTGGGCCAACGTCCTGACTTTC
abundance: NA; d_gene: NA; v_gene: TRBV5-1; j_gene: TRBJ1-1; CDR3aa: CASSPDLATGAFF; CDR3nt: TGCGCCAGCAGCCCGGACCTTGCCACGGGAGCTTTCTTT
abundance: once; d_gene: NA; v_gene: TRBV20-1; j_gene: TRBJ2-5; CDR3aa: CSVSGLGETQYF; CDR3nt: TGCAGTGTCAGCGGACTGGGGGAGACCCAGTACTTC
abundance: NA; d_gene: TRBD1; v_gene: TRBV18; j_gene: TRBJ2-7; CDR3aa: CASSAPDRVGSYEQYF; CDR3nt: TGTGCCAGCTCAGCACCAGACAGGGTCGGCTCCTACGAGCAGTACTTC
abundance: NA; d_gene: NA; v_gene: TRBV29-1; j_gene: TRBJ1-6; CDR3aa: CSVMEVGDSPLHF; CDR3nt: TGCAGCGTTATGGAGGTTGGGGATTCACCCCTCCACTTT
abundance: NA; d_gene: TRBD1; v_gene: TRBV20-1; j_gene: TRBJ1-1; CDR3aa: CSARRGQGASLNTEAFF; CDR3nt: TGCAGTGCTAGAAGGGGACAGGGGGCATCCCTGAACACTGAAGCTTTCTTT
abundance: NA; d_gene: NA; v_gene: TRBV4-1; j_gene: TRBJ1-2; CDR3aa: CASSRDPNSYTF; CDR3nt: TGCGCCAGCAGCCGTGACCCAAATAGCTACACCTTC
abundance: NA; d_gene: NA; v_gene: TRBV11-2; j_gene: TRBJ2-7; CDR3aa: CASSFANEQYF; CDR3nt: TGTGCCAGCAGCTTCGCCAATGAGCAGTACTTC
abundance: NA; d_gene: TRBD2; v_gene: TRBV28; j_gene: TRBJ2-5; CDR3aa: CASSPAGTSLGTDTQYF; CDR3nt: TGTGCCAGCAGTCCCGCCGGGACTAGTTTGGGTACAGACACCCAGTACTTC
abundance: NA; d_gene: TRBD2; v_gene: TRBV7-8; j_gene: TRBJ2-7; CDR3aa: CASLKREGSYNEQYF; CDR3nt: TGTGCCAGTCTCAAGCGGGAGGGGTCCTACAATGAGCAGTACTTC
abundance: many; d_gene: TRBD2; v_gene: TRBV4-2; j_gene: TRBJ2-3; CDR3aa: CASRPLGAPYIEGLAERTDTQYF; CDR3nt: TGTGCCAGCAGACCTCTCGGGGCCCCTTATATAGAAGGACTAGCGGAGCGCACAGATACGCAGTATTTT
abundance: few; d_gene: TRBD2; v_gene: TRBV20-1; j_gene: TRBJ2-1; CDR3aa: CSAASGRGGQFF; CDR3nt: TGCAGTGCTGCTAGCGGGAGAGGAGGGCAGTTCTTC
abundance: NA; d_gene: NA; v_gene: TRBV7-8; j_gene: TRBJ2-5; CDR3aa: CASSSSWTMETQYF; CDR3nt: TGTGCCAGCAGCTCCTCGTGGACTATGGAGACCCAGTACTTC